This T cell receptor beta chain was captured by sequencing in a study of tumor-infiltrating lymphocytes in primary liver carcinoma. Overall study findings and caveats: Found in all five tumor regions were only about 7-24% of top clones.

In this sample, this clonotype turned up once. Its target is unknown. Compared with germline, one end of the junction differs, possibly owing to a read error. The CDR3 consists of 14 residues. Germline CDR1 and CDR2: SQVTM and ANQGSEA. TCR beta cDNA came from about 500 ng total RNA, primed with a constant-region primer. Slightly modified ARM-PCR, run as three nested multiplex PCR rounds, produced the TCR beta libraries. For approximately 9 cycles apiece, the opening two PCR rounds ran with TRBV1-TRBV30 forward primers and a C-beta reverse primer. TCRdb reanalysed the multiplex PCR reads using MiXCR and keeps one entry per CDR3 protein. The repertoire includes about 29,000 distinct CDR3 sequences, about three quarters of them detected once, and 36% sits in the top ten. Starting material for RNA and DNA co-extraction consisted of roughly 18-34 mg of unsorted bulk tissue. Surgical resection served as treatment for the primary liver carcinoma of these patients. Chronic HBV infection was present in the patients, who were treatment-naive.

The sample comprised liver tumor tissue from sampling region 5. Described subset: tumor region T5, tumor centre. This receptor was obtained from a man in his forties with primary liver carcinoma and hepatitis B virus infection. The genes are TRBV29-1 and TRBJ2-5; weak D call: TRBD2 (6 bases). Here the CDR3 DNA reads TGCGGCGTTGAAGATCGGGCCGGGGGAGATACCCAGTACTTC. It codes for CGVEDRAGGDTQYF.